These T cell receptor beta chains were read from a single sample in a study of blood T cell repertoires in COVID-19. Clones were read by immunoSEQ multiplex PCR, and TCRdb kept only the in-frame ones, dropping some. Of under 200,000 clones listed, under 80% are singletons. The sample consisted of peripheral blood. All receptors derive from a woman at least 80 years old with acute or convalescent COVID-19. Each CDR3 is given with its conserved first and last residue. A D gene is named only where the DNA matches it firmly. Not every row has a clone size; where given, it reads once, few, many or a size class.

- | TRBJ1-1 | TRBD1 | TRBV27 | TGTGCCAGCAGTCCCAGGACAGGGGGCGCCTTTGAAGCTTTCTTT | CASSPRTGGAFEAFF
- | TRBJ2-1 | - | TRBV5-1 | TGCGCCAGCAGCTTGACAGGCCAAAACTACAATGAGCAGTTCTTC | CASSLTGQNYNEQFF
- | TRBJ2-3 | TRBD2 | TRBV29-1 | TGCAGCCTCCGCCCTAGCGGGGGGAACACAGATACGCAGTATTTT | CSLRPSGGNTDTQYF
- | TRBJ2-1 | - | TRBV6-5 | TGTGCCAGCACACCCCAGGGGGGAGTCTCCAATGAGCAGTTCTTC | CASTPQGGVSNEQFF
- | TRBJ1-4 | - | TRBV4-2 | TGTGCCAGCCAACGACAGGTCGATGAAAAACTGTTTTTT | CASQRQVDEKLFF
- | TRBJ2-3 | - | TRBV30 | TGTGCCTGGGGACAAAGCACAGATACGCAGTATTTT | CAWGQSTDTQYF
- | TRBJ1-1 | - | TRBV10-3 | TGTGCCACAAAGGGACACGGGAACACTGAAGCTTTCTTT | CATKGHGNTEAFF
- | TRBJ1-2 | - | TRBV28 | TGTGCCAGCAGTCTTAACTATGGCTACACCTTC | CASSLNYGYTF
- | TRBJ1-1 | - | TRBV5-1 | TGCGCCAGCAGCTTGGACTGGGGGACACCACCAATGAACACTGAAGCTTTCTTT | CASSLDWGTPPMNTEAFF
once | TRBJ2-3 | - | TRBV7-9 | TGTGCCAGCAGCTCCACAAACACAGATACGCAGTATTTT | CASSSTNTDTQYF
once | TRBJ2-3 | - | TRBV14 | TGTGCCAGCTCCTGGCGGGGTACGCAGTATTTT | CASSWRGTQYF
- | TRBJ1-1 | - | TRBV3-1/TRBV3-2 | TGTGCCAGCAGCCAGGCGAACACTGAAGCTTTCTTT | CASSQANTEAFF
- | TRBJ1-2 | - | TRBV7-3 | TGTGCCAGCAGCCCCGGCGGGGGAGGGCTGGATGGCTACACCTTC | CASSPGGGGLDGYTF
few | TRBJ1-2 | TRBD1 | TRBV5-6 | TGTGCCAGCAGCCCGGACCCAGGGGGCAACTATGGCTACACCTTC | CASSPDPGGNYGYTF
- | TRBJ2-7 | - | TRBV5-1 | TGCGCCAGCAGCTTGATCCGCTACGAGCAGTACTTC | CASSLIRYEQYF
- | TRBJ2-3 | - | TRBV5-1 | TGCGCCAGCAGCTTCGGGGTCCGCACAGATACGCAGTATTTT | CASSFGVRTDTQYF
- | TRBJ2-1 | - | TRBV3-1/TRBV3-2 | TGTGCCAGCAGCCTAAGCCCTCCCAATGAGCAGTTCTTC | CASSLSPPNEQFF
- | TRBJ2-7 | TRBD1 | TRBV19 | TGTGCCAGTAGCCCAGGGGGCTCGTACGAGCAGTACTTC | CASSPGGSYEQYF
- | TRBJ2-1 | TRBD1 | TRBV7-9 | TGTGCCAGCAGCTCGACAGGGAGCTTTTACAATGAGCAGTTCTTC | CASSSTGSFYNEQFF
- | TRBJ2-1 | TRBD2 | TRBV19 | TGTGCCAGTAGTCGAATCGCTAGCGGGCGGTACAATGAGCAGTTCTTC | CASSRIASGRYNEQFF
- | TRBJ2-3 | TRBD2 | TRBV11-2 | TGTGCCAGCAGCTTAGGGGCGGGAGTCGCAGATACGCAGTATTTT | CASSLGAGVADTQYF
many | TRBJ2-3 | - | TRBV6-4 | TGTGCCTCGCAGGTATCGGGCACAGATACGCAGTATTTT | CASQVSGTDTQYF
- | TRBJ1-1 | TRBD1 | TRBV4-3 | TGCGCCAGCAGCCCCGTACAGGGGGGGATGATGAACACTGAAGCTTTCTTT | CASSPVQGGMMNTEAFF
- | TRBJ2-7 | - | TRBV12-3/TRBV12-4 | TGTGCCAGCACATCAGGGGCAGCCTACGAGCAGTACTTC | CASTSGAAYEQYF
- | TRBJ1-2 | TRBD1 | TRBV10-1 | TGCGCCAGCAGCCCTACCGGGACAGGCTATGGCTACACCTTC | CASSPTGTGYGYTF
- | TRBJ2-2 | TRBD1 | TRBV19 | TGTGCCAGTAGTAGGACAGGGTCGGACACCGGGGAGCTGTTTTTT | CASSRTGSDTGELFF
- | TRBJ2-1 | - | TRBV24-1 | TGTGCCACCAGTGGGGCATACGGGAGTTTCGGGAATGAGCAGTTCTTC | CATSGAYGSFGNEQFF
few | TRBJ1-6 | - | TRBV23-1 | TGCGCCAGCAGTCAATCGAACAGGGAAGGTTCACCCCTCCACTTT | CASSQSNREGSPLHF
- | TRBJ2-7 | TRBD2 | TRBV30 | TGTGCCTGTGCCCCCGGCGGGCTAGCGGGAGTGATCCCTCCCTACGAGCAGTACTTC | CACAPGGLAGVIPPYEQYF
- | TRBJ2-2 | - | TRBV4-2 | TGTGCCAGCAGCCAAGGGGAGCTCGGGGAGCTGTTTTTT | CASSQGELGELFF
- | TRBJ2-1 | - | TRBV25-1 | TGTGCCAGCAGTACGGGAGAGGATGAGCAGTTCTTC | CASSTGEDEQFF
once | TRBJ2-7 | TRBD1 | TRBV6-5 | TGTGCCAGCATTCAGGCTACAGGGGTGGGGTACGAGCAGTACTTC | CASIQATGVGYEQYF